This T cell receptor beta chain was obtained from a study of T-cell reconstitution after alpha-beta-depleted transplantation in children. Findings and limits, study-wide: T-cell counts and diversity at one year following transplant were attributed mainly to newly produced T cells. The study reportedly traced alpha-beta T cells about two months after transplant to several hundred expanded graft clones. Surviving recipient T cells and thymic progenitors underlay high day-60 TCRbeta diversity in some patients.

This clonotype appeared a few times. Its target is not known. As it was prepared, the TCRbeta library received unique molecular identifiers. TCRdb itself ran the PCR reads through MiXCR, one entry per CDR3 protein. The table shows a few hundred thousand distinct CDR3 sequences, with roughly 16% occurring only once. Germline V lookup: CDR1 SGHRS, CDR2 YFSETQ. The CDR3 is made up of 20 amino acids. V shed 4 bases and J 3 bases; nucleotides not matched to a gene: 23. Sequences were derived from PBMCs, mostly from graft donor cells, sampled 360 days after TCRalphabeta/CD19-depleted stem cell transplant. The rearrangement joins TRBV5-1 to TRBJ2-7; 9 nucleotides match TRBD2. This TCR was recovered from a boy under two years old who had a stem cell transplant for Wiskott-Aldrich syndrome, so the T cells may come from the graft donor. Here the CDR3 reads CASSPEWGGESSGKYYEQYF. DNA of the CDR3: TGCGCCAGCAGCCCGGAATGGGGCGGAGAGTCTAGCGGGAAATACTACGAGCAGTACTTC.